Shown below are 32 T cell receptor beta chains from a single sample sequenced in a study of long-term antiretroviral therapy in people with HIV. Sequencing relied on immunoSEQ assay v3.0, run at survey level. Profiled with immunoSEQ multiplex PCR; TCRdb holds only in-frame clones, not every one. The profile shows about 43,000 clones, roughly 86% of them singletons. The sequencing used unsorted PBMCs, collected 0.1 years before starting antiretroviral therapy. The receptors originated from a woman in her forties or fifties with HIV.

The chain joins TRBV4-3 to TRBJ2-2; a possible D gene is TRBD1 (6 bases). Trimming shortened V by 6 bases and J by 2 bases, and 19 bases separated the two germline ends. The CDR3 covers 17 residues. Germline V gives CDR1 LGHNA, CDR2 YSLEER. The CDR3 here is CASRTIRDMGNTGELFF. DNA of the CDR3: TGCGCCAGCAGAACTATCCGGGACATGGGAAACACCGGGGAGCTGTTTTTT.

Only one count was recorded for this clone. The chain carries TRBV9 and TRBJ2-2; 7 bases line up with TRBD1. V trimming: 2 bases; J trimming: 4 bases; junction bases outside the gene matches: 5. The CDR3 has 15 residues. Germline loops: CDR1 SGDLS, CDR2 YYNGEE. The CDR3 here is CASSVVGGVTGELFF. The CDR3, as DNA: TGTGCCAGCAGCGTTGTAGGGGGCGTCACCGGGGAGCTGTTTTTT.

This clone was observed a handful of times. The chain carries TRBV6-6 and TRBJ2-1; 10 bases are a match to TRBD1. V shed 2 bases, J shed 1 base, and the junction held 2 bases outside the gene matches. The germline gives CDR1 MNHNY, CDR2 SVGAGI (reference sequence). The CDR3 runs to 16 residues. CDR3 DNA: TGTGCCAGCAGTTACGACAGGGGGCAGTCCTACAATGAGCAGTTCTTC. Its translation: CASSYDRGQSYNEQFF.

This chain joins TRBV11-1 and TRBJ1-2, with D unresolved. CDR3 length: 14 amino acids. V lost 1 base, J lost 2 bases, and 8 bases lay in between. The germline CDR1 and CDR2 sequences are SGHAT and FQDESV (reference sequence). In nucleotides, the CDR3 is TGTGCCAGCAGCTTAGACCAAGGGAACTATGGCTACACCTTC. Translating it yields CASSLDQGNYGYTF.

The chain is built from TRBV18 and TRBJ2-2; perhaps TRBD1 as D (5 bases). Per the germline V gene, CDR1 is KGHSH and CDR2 is LQKENI. V lost 1 base and J lost 1, with 13 bases in between. This CDR3 has 17 amino acids. In DNA, the CDR3 is TGTGCCAGCTCACCACGACAGCCCATGGGGAACACCGGGGAGCTGTTTTTT. Protein sequence: CASSPRQPMGNTGELFF.

The rearrangement links TRBV2 to TRBJ2-2, with 7 nucleotides matching TRBD2. There are 15 residues in the CDR3. The V segment lost 6 bases and the J segment 7 bases; nucleotides outside the gene matches: 11. Germline assignment: CDR1 SNHLY and CDR2 FYNNEI. The CDR3 sequence is CASRPTSPDSGELFF. The CDR3 DNA reads TGTGCCAGCAGGCCGACTAGCCCTGACAGCGGGGAGCTGTTTTTT.

This chain links TRBV7-2 with TRBJ2-7; 7 nucleotides match TRBD1. Looked up from germline, CDR1 is SGHTA and CDR2 is FQGNSA. The CDR3 is made up of 15 amino acids. V lost 5 bases, J lost 4 bases, and 11 bases stayed unmatched. The CDR3: CASSRTGQLTYEQYF. DNA for the CDR3: TGTGCCAGCAGCCGAACGGGACAGCTAACTTACGAGCAGTACTTC.

The chain links TRBV19 to TRBJ1-2; the match to TRBD1 covers 7 bases. V lost 3 bases, J lost 0 bases, and 4 bases stayed unmatched. The CDR3 is 15 residues long. Germline V gives CDR1 LNHDA, CDR2 SQIVND (reference sequence). DNA for the CDR3: TGTGCCAGTAGTATCCAGGGGGACGCTAACTATGGCTACACCTTC. It yields the protein CASSIQGDANYGYTF.

This chain's CDR3 is CASSLGGGQSSDEQYF. The CDR3, as DNA: TGCGCCAGCAGCTTGGGAGGCGGGCAGTCTAGCGACGAGCAGTACTTC. The rearrangement uses TRBV5-1 and TRBJ2-7; a weak D match, TRBD2 (6 bases). Germline V lookup: CDR1 SGHRS, CDR2 YFSETQ. The CDR3 contains 16 residues. V shed 0 bases and J shed 5 bases, with 18 bases lying between them.

This sequence joins TRBV7-3 and TRBJ1-2; weak D call: TRBD1 (6 bases). V shed 5 bases and J shed 4 bases, with 11 bases lying between them. The germline CDR1 and CDR2 sequences are SGHTA and FQGTGA. CDR3 size: 13 residues. In DNA, the CDR3 is TGTGCCAGCAGCCGGGGGGCATCCTATGGCTACACCTTC. This translates into CASSRGASYGYTF.

The chain couples TRBV2 to TRBJ2-5; no definite D call. The CDR3 runs to 11 residues. Trimming took off 5 bases at V and 1 base at J, with 2 bases between the two ends. Germline-derived CDR1 and CDR2 are SNHLY and FYNNEI. The DNA for the CDR3 is TGTGCCAGCAGTACCCAAGAGACCCAGTACTTC. It is translated as CASSTQETQYF.

The chain combines TRBV5-1 with TRBJ2-7, with a tentative D call TRBD1 (6 bases). V was clipped by 6 bases and J by 9 bases, with 25 bases between them. The CDR3 runs 15 residues. The V gene's germline CDR1 is SGHRS and CDR2 YFSETQ. The CDR3 spells CASNSGQTDSRGQYF. The CDR3 DNA reads as TGCGCCAGCAACTCGGGACAAACGGATTCCCGGGGGCAGTACTTC. The full variable domain, its missing parts supplied by reference TRBV5-1 and TRBJ2-7, is KAGVTQTPRYLIKTRGQQVTLSCSPISGHRSVSWYQQTPGQGLQFLFEYFSETQRNKGNFPGRFSGRQFSNSRSEMNVSTLELGDSALYLCASNSGQTDSRGQYFGPGTRLTVT.

This clone showed up just a few times. V usage is TRBV19 and J usage is TRBJ2-4; TRBD1 agrees at 9 bases. V lost 6 bases to trimming and J lost 1 base; unmatched junction nucleotides: 7. Germline V lookup: CDR1 LNHDA, CDR2 SQIVND (reference sequence). The CDR3 totals 16 residues. DNA of the CDR3: TGTGCCAGTAGCTCCGCCGGGACAGGGGCCAAAAACATTCAGTACTTC. It encodes CASSSAGTGAKNIQYF.

The chain has TRBV9 and TRBJ1-3; D remains unclear. With 4 bases removed from V and 0 bases from J, the gap between germline ends came to 5 bases. This CDR3 region has 13 residues. Germline V CDR1 and CDR2: SGDLS, YYNGEE. The CDR3: CASSPSSGNTIYF. The CDR3 nucleotides read TGTGCCAGCAGCCCTAGCTCTGGAAACACCATATATTTT. The complete variable domain, with remaining parts taken from reference TRBV9 and TRBJ1-3, reads DSGVTQTPKHLITATGQRVTLRCSPRSGDLSVYWYQQSLDQGLQFLIQYYNGEERAKGNILERFSAQQFPDLHSELNLSSLELGDSALYFCASSPSSGNTIYFGEGSWLTVV.

The count of this clone is one. This chain joins TRBV6-5 and TRBJ1-1; 7 bases match TRBD1. The CDR3 length is 15 residues. Trimming removed 0 bases from V and 1 base from J; junction bases left unmatched: 2. The germline gives CDR1 MNHEY, CDR2 SVGAGI. The CDR3 loop reads CASSYSTGANTEAFF. The CDR3 DNA reads as TGTGCCAGCAGTTACTCTACAGGGGCGAACACTGAAGCTTTCTTT.

The CDR3 protein is CAWSGRGGGEKLFF. The CDR3 nucleotides read TGTGCCTGGAGTGGAAGAGGGGGCGGTGAAAAACTGTTTTTT. The chain couples TRBV30 to TRBJ1-4; 7 bases are a match to TRBD1. There are 14 residues in the CDR3. V lost 1 base and J lost 7; bases outside the gene matches: 6. Germline assignment: CDR1 GTSNPN and CDR2 SVGIG (reference sequence).

This rearrangement joins TRBV7-9 to TRBJ1-2; D unresolved. The V and J ends lost 1 base and 8 bases respectively, with 14 bases between them. This CDR3 has 14 residues. Germline CDR1 is SEHNR and CDR2 is FQNEAQ (reference sequence). CDR3 nucleotide sequence: TGTGCCAGCAGCTTAGGGGGTCAGTCGTGGGGCTACACCTTC. Protein: CASSLGGQSWGYTF.

The chain carries TRBV4-2 and TRBJ2-7; D is undetermined. Germline V CDR1 and CDR2: LGHNA, YNFKEQ. The CDR3 consists of 17 residues. With 0 bases removed from V and 3 bases from J, the gap between germline ends came to 18 bases. As DNA, the CDR3 is TGTGCCAGCAGCCAAGATTCGGGCAGCCAAAAGGGCTACGAGCAGTACTTC. Its protein is CASSQDSGSQKGYEQYF.

CDR3 protein: CASSDTGAGSYNEQFF. CDR3 coding DNA: TGTGCCAGTAGTGACACAGGAGCAGGCTCCTACAATGAGCAGTTCTTC. The chain carries TRBV19 and TRBJ2-1; D is perhaps TRBD1 (5 bases). The V end lost 5 bases, the J end lost 0 bases, and 14 bases lay between the germline ends. The CDR3 is 16 residues long. Germline loops: CDR1 LNHDA, CDR2 SQIVND (reference sequence).

CDR3 in DNA: TGTGCCAGCAGCCCCTCGGGGGGTGGATGGGTCGAGCAGTACTTC. It encodes CASSPSGGGWVEQYF. V gene TRBV9 combines with J gene TRBJ2-7; 7 nucleotides line up with TRBD2. V gave up 4 bases and J gave up 6 bases; unmatched junction bases: 13. Germline V CDR1 and CDR2: SGDLS, YYNGEE. The CDR3 length is 15 residues.

This clone was picked up one time. The V and J genes are TRBV30 and TRBJ1-4; D ambiguous. The CDR3 contains 12 residues. V lost 2 bases and J 6 bases, leaving 7 bases between the germline ends. Germline CDR1 reads GTSNPN; CDR2 reads SVGIG (reference sequence). DNA for the CDR3: TGTGCCTGGAGTAGAGGAGATGAAAAACTGTTTTTT. Amino acid sequence: CAWSRGDEKLFF.

The gene calls are TRBV14 and TRBJ2-5; D could derive from TRBD1 or TRBD2 (5 bases each). Germline-derived CDR1 and CDR2 are SGHDN and FVKESK. Trimming stripped 0 bases from V and 4 bases from J, with 12 bases between. The CDR3 has 15 residues. CDR3 sequence reads: CASSQEGRGLETQYF. The CDR3 region has the DNA TGTGCCAGCAGCCAAGAGGGACGTGGCTTAGAGACCCAGTACTTC. Combining the CDR3 with reference TRBV14 and TRBJ2-5 gives the whole variable domain EAGVTQFPSHSVIEKGQTVTLRCDPISGHDNLYWYRRVMGKEIKFLLHFVKESKQDESGMPNNRFLAERTGGTYSTLKVQPAELEDSGVYFCASSQEGRGLETQYFGPGTRLLVL.

This clone was detected a few times. The chain joins TRBV11-3 to TRBJ1-1; D ambiguous. The germline V gene encodes CDR1 SGHNT and CDR2 YENEEA. V shed 2 bases and J shed 3 bases, with 13 bases lying between them. CDR3 length: 15 amino acids. CDR3 residues: CASSLSAGWDTEAFF. The DNA of the CDR3 is TGTGCCAGCAGCTTATCGGCGGGGTGGGACACTGAAGCTTTCTTT.

CDR3 protein: CASSQAPGFSSYEQYF. As DNA, the CDR3 is TGCGCCAGCAGCCAAGCTCCGGGGTTTAGCTCCTACGAGCAGTACTTC. The rearrangement uses TRBV4-1 and TRBJ2-7; D is perhaps TRBD2 (5 bases). This CDR3 has 16 amino acids. Per germline, CDR1 MGHRA and CDR2 YSYEKL. V was cut by 1 base and J by 0 bases, with 13 bases left in between.

The genes are TRBV29-1 and TRBJ1-6; D remains unclear. The ends were cut back, 2 bases at V and 6 bases at J, with 14 bases in the middle. The CDR3 totals 15 residues. The V gene's germline CDR1 is SQVTM and CDR2 ANQGSEA. The CDR3 bases are TGCAGCGTTGAACACGCCTGGGAACTTAATTCACCCCTCCACTTT. It codes for CSVEHAWELNSPLHF. The whole variable domain, filled in from reference TRBV29-1 and TRBJ1-6, reads SAVISQKPSRDICQRGTSLTIQCQVDSQVTMMFWYRQQPGQSLTLIATANQGSEATYESGFVIDKFPISRPNLTFSTLTVSNMSPEDSSIYLCSVEHAWELNSPLHFGNGTRLTVT.

The V and J genes are TRBV30 and TRBJ2-2; 10 nucleotides align to TRBD1. The V segment lost 0 bases and the J segment 4 bases; nucleotides outside the gene matches: 8. The germline CDR1 and CDR2 sequences are GTSNPN and SVGIG (reference sequence). The CDR3 runs 17 residues. CDR3 in amino acids: CAWSVDRGQLVTGELFF. The CDR3, as DNA: TGTGCCTGGAGTGTAGACAGGGGGCAGTTGGTCACCGGGGAGCTGTTTTTT.

The V and J genes are TRBV5-4 and TRBJ2-2; D perhaps matches TRBD1 (5 bases). The CDR3 extends over 13 amino acids. The V end was cut by 3 bases, the J end by 7 bases, with 10 bases between. Germline CDR1 SGHNT, CDR2 YYREEE (reference sequence). The CDR3 protein is CASSSQGFGELFF. The CDR3 bases are TGTGCCAGCAGCTCGCAGGGTTTCGGGGAGCTGTTTTTT.

This clone appeared once. V usage is TRBV7-2 and J usage is TRBJ2-7; weak D call: TRBD1 (6 bases). CDR3 size: 15 residues. Per germline, CDR1 SGHTA and CDR2 FQGNSA. V dropped 5 bases and J dropped 6 bases, with 20 bases sitting between them. The CDR3 DNA is TGTGCCAGCAGCCAAACCACGGACAGCTTTACCGAGCAGTACTTC. This encodes CASSQTTDSFTEQYF.

The chain joins TRBV7-9 to TRBJ1-5, with 9 positions matching TRBD1. With V trimmed by 1 base and J by 6 bases, 1 base remained unmatched. The CDR3 length is 14 residues. From germline, CDR1 is SEHNR and CDR2 FQNEAQ (reference sequence). CDR3 amino acids: CASSLGTGVQPQHF. CDR3 in DNA: TGTGCCAGCAGCTTAGGGACAGGGGTTCAGCCCCAGCATTTT.

CDR3 sequence (DNA): TGCGCCAGCAGCCAAGACTTGGGCCAGGGCTATGGCTACACCTTC. This gives the protein CASSQDLGQGYGYTF. The chain uses TRBV4-3 and TRBJ1-2; D might be TRBD1 (5 bases). This CDR3 has 15 residues. Germline CDR1 is LGHNA and CDR2 is YSLEER. V was trimmed by 0 bases and J by 4 bases, leaving 12 bases between them.

The chain couples TRBV7-2 to TRBJ1-3; D is ambiguous. The V gene's germline CDR1 is SGHTA and CDR2 FQGNSA. The CDR3 consists of 13 residues. Between the trimmed V and J ends, which lost 1 base and 2 bases, there was a span of 3 bases. CDR3 in DNA: TGTGCCAGCAGCTTAGTGGCTGGAAACACCATATATTTT. Its translation: CASSLVAGNTIYF.

V is TRBV28 and J is TRBJ2-7, with D tentatively TRBD1 (6 bases). Germline loops: CDR1 MDHEN, CDR2 SYDVKM. This CDR3 spans 14 amino acids. The V end lost 6 bases, the J end lost 2 bases, and 14 bases lay between the germline ends. The chain's CDR3 is CASRLGGTAYEQYF. The DNA of the CDR3 is TGTGCCAGCAGGTTAGGGGGTACGGCCTACGAGCAGTACTTC.